The 27 T cell receptor beta chains below come from one sample, sequenced in a study of T cell repertoires in cytomegalovirus infection (dated by TCRdb to between 2017 and 2020). The treatment or condition label, read with the paper, signifies: in vitro stimulation with specific CMV peptide epitopes to enrich CMV-specific T cells. Sequencing relied on an Illumina HiSeq 1500. Through fastp at Q25 and MiXCR, TCRdb rebuilt clones from the public reads, retaining in-frame beta chains. Here each entry gathers all rows of one CDR3 protein and keeps the most common genes and DNA. Within this sample are about 920,000 distinct CDR3 sequences, with 30% to 40% of them counted one time only. The ten largest clones capture over 12% of the sample. The antigens these receptors bind are not known. This specimen consisted of cultured CD8+ T cells from PBMCs, obtained from culture after CMV antigen stimulation. These receptors were taken from a human donor in good health (CMV status not recorded). Some clones in this sample may be carry-over from other donors' samples.

The CDR3 DNA follows: TGTGCCAGCAGTGAATTTGGGGCCTCAGGGACTGAAGCTTTCTTT. Translated: CASSEFGASGTEAFF. This chain connects TRBV2 to TRBJ1-1; tentatively, D is TRBD1 (5 bases). Germline-derived CDR1 and CDR2 are SNHLY and FYNNEI. With 2 bases removed from V and 5 bases from J, the gap between germline ends came to 15 bases. The CDR3 has 15 amino acids.

The chain has TRBV4-2 and TRBJ1-6; D is possibly TRBD1 (5 bases). Germline-derived CDR1 and CDR2 are LGHNA and YNFKEQ. This CDR3 contains 13 residues. Trimming cost V 2 bases and J 9 bases, with 8 bases left between them. The CDR3 nucleotides read TGTGCCAGCAGCCAAAATACAGGTTCACCCCTCCACTTT. It specifies CASSQNTGSPLHF.

The chain joins TRBV19 to TRBJ2-1; TRBD1 agrees at 11 bases. This CDR3 contains 16 residues. V was pared by 0 bases and J by 8 bases, with 6 bases of the junction left unmatched. Looked up from germline, CDR1 is LNHDA and CDR2 is SQIVND (reference sequence). CDR3 sequence reads: CASSIEGTGGVDEQFF. Written as DNA, the CDR3 is TGTGCCAGTAGTATAGAAGGGACAGGGGGAGTGGATGAGCAGTTCTTC.

The chain employs TRBV19 and TRBJ2-3, with a possible D match to TRBD1 (5 bases). CDR3 size: 14 residues. Germline CDR1 LNHDA, CDR2 SQIVND (reference sequence). Deletions cut 4 bases from V and 5 bases from J, with 13 bases between. The CDR3 DNA follows: TGTGCCAGTAGTAAAGACAGTTGGGGAGATACGCAGTATTTT. Protein sequence: CASSKDSWGDTQYF.

The chain joins TRBV6-5 to TRBJ1-2, with D hard to call. The CDR3 is 13 residues long. V gave up 7 bases and J gave up 7 bases, with 16 bases separating them. Germline lookup yields CDR1 MNHEY and CDR2 SVGAGI. The CDR3 reads CASTDTWYGGYTF. CDR3 nucleotide sequence: TGTGCCAGCACCGACACGTGGTATGGTGGCTACACCTTC.

For the CDR3, the DNA is TGTGCCAGCAGCGTATCAGGCTTCAATTCACCCCTCCACTTT. It codes for CASSVSGFNSPLHF. The rearrangement links TRBV9 to TRBJ1-6; D gene uncertain. Trimming cost V 1 base and J 7 bases, with 9 bases left between them. The CDR3 consists of 14 residues. Per the germline V gene, CDR1 is SGDLS and CDR2 is YYNGEE.

This clonotype has a handful of counts. The rearrangement links TRBV7-6 to TRBJ2-5, with D perhaps matching TRBD1 (5 bases). The CDR3 totals 13 residues. Germline values: CDR1 SGHVS, CDR2 FNYEAQ. Trimming shortened V by 4 bases and J by 2 bases, and 8 bases separated the two germline ends. The CDR3: CASSWQGQETQYF. The CDR3 DNA sequence: TGTGCCAGCAGCTGGCAGGGTCAAGAGACCCAGTACTTC.

V and J are TRBV5-5 and TRBJ2-7; tentatively, D is TRBD1 (5 bases). Germline CDR1 is SGHKS and CDR2 is YYEKEE (reference sequence). Trimming stripped 0 bases from V and 4 bases from J, with 8 bases between. CDR3 length: 13 amino acids. The CDR3 nucleotides are TGTGCCAGCAGCTTGGCCCAGGGATACGAGCAGTACGTC. Encoded protein: CASSLAQGYEQYV.

This clonotype appeared many times. This chain links TRBV20-1 with TRBJ2-7; tentatively, D is TRBD1 (5 bases). Trimming left V 6 bases short and J 0 bases short, with 15 bases between. The CDR3 length is 14 residues. Germline CDR1 and CDR2: DFQATT and SNEGSKA (reference sequence). The CDR3 spells CSASDRYNSYEQYV. For the CDR3, the DNA is TGCAGTGCAAGCGACAGATACAACTCCTACGAGCAGTACGTC.

The CDR3 sequence: CASSQTDRRSSGNTIYF. DNA of the CDR3: TGTGCCAGCAGCCAAACAGACAGGAGATCCTCTGGAAACACCATATATTTT. The V gene is TRBV9, the J gene TRBJ1-3, with TRBD1 as a possible D gene (6 bases). V was clipped by 4 bases and J by 0 bases, with 17 bases between them. The germline V gene has CDR1 SGDLS and CDR2 YYNGEE. The CDR3 contains 17 residues.

This rearrangement joins TRBV12-3 or TRBV12-4 to TRBJ2-5, with TRBD1 matching over 8 bases. V dropped 3 bases and J dropped 5; count of bases not matched to a gene: 5. The CDR3 runs to 14 residues. CDR3 sequence: CASSFQGAGETQYF. The CDR3, as DNA: TGTGCCAGCAGTTTTCAGGGGGCGGGCGAGACCCAGTACTTC.

This clonotype was seen more than once but under ten times. The J gene is TRBJ1-6, the V gene TRBV9; D is ambiguous. V was cut by 7 bases and J by 7 bases, with 12 bases left in between. This CDR3 spans 13 amino acids. Germline CDR1 and CDR2: SGDLS and YYNGEE. CDR3 residues: CASSRAGNSPLHF. The CDR3 nucleotides read TGTGCCAGCTCCCGGGCTGGGAATTCACCCCTCCACTTT.

CDR3 bases: TGCGCCAGCAGCGAGTTCCCAGCGGTACCGTACAATGAGCAGTTCTTC. This encodes CASSEFPAVPYNEQFF. The gene calls are TRBV5-1 and TRBJ2-1; TRBD2 might be the D (5 bases). Germline CDR1 reads SGHRS; CDR2 reads YFSETQ. This CDR3 contains 16 residues. The V and J ends lost 4 bases and 4 bases respectively, with 18 bases between them.

This sequence joins TRBV28 and TRBJ2-5; D might be TRBD2 (7 bases). Germline CDR1 MDHEN, CDR2 SYDVKM. CDR3 length: 17 amino acids. Trimming left V 5 bases short and J 2 bases short, with 21 bases between. The CDR3 bases are TGTGCCAGCAGTCCCGCCCTTCGGGGGGCCACTCAAGAGACCCAGTACTTC. Translated, it gives CASSPALRGATQETQYF.

The chain's CDR3 is CATSRSETNEQFF. CDR3 DNA sequence: TGTGCCACCAGCAGATCTGAGACCAATGAGCAGTTCTTC. The chain uses TRBV15 and TRBJ2-1; no clear D gene. V gave up 2 bases and J gave up 6 bases, with 8 bases separating them. The CDR3 contains 13 residues. CDR1 is LNHNV and CDR2 is YYDKDF in the germline V gene (reference sequence).

This clonotype occurred once. A read error may explain this, as a much larger clone is one base away. The V gene is TRBV5-5, the J gene TRBJ1-1; D uncertain. The germline V gene has CDR1 SGHKS and CDR2 YYEKEE (reference sequence). This CDR3 has 15 amino acids. Trimming stripped 0 bases from V and 0 bases from J, with 9 bases between. CDR3 nucleotide sequence: TGTGCCAGCAGCTTGGGACGGCTCATGAACACTGAAGCTTTCTTT. This gives the protein CASSLGRLMNTEAFF.

This clonotype was observed a handful of times. V and J are TRBV27 and TRBJ1-5; 7 nucleotides agree with TRBD1. In germline, CDR1 is MNHEY, CDR2 SMNVEV (reference sequence). This CDR3 contains 14 residues. V shed 3 bases, J shed 5 bases, and the junction held 4 bases outside the gene matches. The CDR3 sequence is CASSLLQGHQPQHF. For the CDR3, the DNA is TGTGCCAGCAGTTTGTTACAGGGGCATCAGCCCCAGCATTTT.

This sequence joins TRBV10-3 and TRBJ2-7; TRBD2 agrees at 9 bases. Germline CDR1 ENHRY, CDR2 SYGVKD. The CDR3 sequence is 15 residues long. J lost 2 bases, V lost 2 bases, and 4 bases had no gene match. CDR3 DNA sequence: TGTGCCATCAGTGAGGGGACTAGCAGTACCTACGAGCAGTACTTC. Protein: CAISEGTSSTYEQYF.

In this sample, this clonotype turned up a few times. For the CDR3, the DNA is TGTGCCAGCAGCGCCACGGGGAACGGGGAGCTGTTTTTT. This gives the protein CASSATGNGELFF. This chain uses TRBV7-9 with TRBJ2-2; possibly TRBD2 for D (5 bases). The CDR3 runs 13 residues. Germline CDR1 is SEHNR and CDR2 is FQNEAQ (reference sequence). Trimming stripped 5 bases from V and 7 bases from J, with 11 bases between.

The chain employs TRBV7-3 and TRBJ2-7, with 7 positions matching TRBD1. The germline CDR1 and CDR2 sequences are SGHTA and FQGTGA. V shed 3 bases and J 4 bases; nucleotides not matched to a gene: 6. This CDR3 contains 14 residues. The CDR3 DNA sequence: TGTGCCAGCAGCTTTGGACAGGCGACTTACGAGCAGTACTTC. Its translation: CASSFGQATYEQYF.

This clonotype was picked up a small number of times. The chain uses TRBV28 and TRBJ2-3, with a weak D call TRBD2 (6 bases). The ends were cut back, 6 bases at V and 2 bases at J, with 18 bases in the middle. Per the germline V gene, CDR1 is MDHEN and CDR2 is SYDVKM. This CDR3 has 16 residues. As DNA, the CDR3 is TGTGCCAGCAGCCTCCCCGGGACTCCAGACACAGATACGCAGTATTTT. Its protein product is CASSLPGTPDTDTQYF.

This clonotype was found a few times. The chain recombines TRBV12-3 or TRBV12-4 with TRBJ2-7; D remains ambiguous. The CDR3 sequence is 13 residues long. Trimming took 4 bases from V and 4 from J, leaving 11 bases between them. The CDR3 is CASSYHDLYEQYF. CDR3 DNA: TGTGCCAGCAGTTACCACGACCTATACGAGCAGTACTTC.

The sample holds many counts of this clonotype. The rearrangement joins TRBV4-3 to TRBJ2-5; tentatively, D is TRBD2 (5 bases). The CDR3 covers 17 residues. Germline assignment: CDR1 LGHNA and CDR2 YSLEER. Trimming cost V 0 bases and J 3 bases, with 17 bases left between them. CDR3 amino acids: CASSQEIGIASEETQYF. As DNA, the CDR3 is TGCGCCAGCAGCCAAGAGATCGGGATAGCGTCTGAAGAGACCCAGTACTTC.

This clonotype was recorded many times. The genes are TRBV7-6 and TRBJ2-3, with a tentative D call TRBD2 (6 bases). CDR1 and CDR2 from the germline V gene are SGHVS and FNYEAQ. There are 16 residues in the CDR3. Trimming cost V 0 bases and J 5 bases, with 15 bases left between them. The chain's CDR3 is CASSLAGNGGKDTQYF. In nucleotides, the CDR3 is TGTGCCAGCAGCTTAGCGGGGAACGGGGGAAAAGATACGCAGTATTTT.

The CDR3 region is CASTLGRGTEAFF. In nucleotides, the CDR3 is TGTGCCAGCACCCTGGGCAGGGGCACTGAAGCTTTCTTT. This chain uses TRBV12-3 or TRBV12-4 with TRBJ1-1, with D possibly TRBD1 on 6 matching bases. This CDR3 spans 13 amino acids. V was cut by 7 bases and J by 4 bases, with 13 bases left in between.

The chain combines TRBV27 with TRBJ2-1; 9 bases agree with TRBD1. The V segment lost 4 bases and the J segment 4 bases; nucleotides outside the gene matches: 11. This CDR3 has 17 amino acids. The V gene's germline CDR1 is MNHEY and CDR2 SMNVEV (reference sequence). Here the CDR3 DNA reads TGTGCCAGCAGTTCCCTGTCGACAGGGGGTTATTACAATGAGCAGTTCTTC. Amino acids: CASSSLSTGGYYNEQFF.

The chain carries TRBV19 and TRBJ1-1, with TRBD1 as a possible D gene (5 bases). Trimming removed 5 bases at V and 0 bases at J, with 19 bases between. The CDR3 spans 17 residues. In germline, CDR1 is LNHDA, CDR2 SQIVND (reference sequence). This chain's CDR3 is CASSLAIMGGMNTEAFF. The CDR3 DNA follows: TGTGCCAGTAGTCTCGCCATCATGGGGGGAATGAACACTGAAGCTTTCTTT.